The 18 T cell receptor beta chains below were found in one sample sequenced in a study of low-dose radiotherapy and immunotherapy resistance in tumors. With TRAV- and TRBV-specific primers, first-strand cDNA was made, covering the alpha and beta chains. The authors ran around 18 PCR cycles to amplify TCRs with a constant-region primer and V-primer adapter. Via MiXCR, TCRdb re-called the reads, giving one row per CDR3 protein. The data show 65,000 to 95,000 distinct CDR3 sequences, approximately 19% seen once. Time point meaning: before trial treatment. The specimen comprised PBMCs, sampled before treatment. These receptor sequences come from a male donor with prostate cancer.

Many counts were recorded for this clonotype. The rearrangement links TRBV5-4 to TRBJ2-3; 10 bases align to TRBD2. The CDR3 runs 16 residues. The V gene end was trimmed by 4 bases and the J gene end by 2 bases; junction bases not matched to a gene: 7. In germline, CDR1 is SGHNT, CDR2 YYREEE (reference sequence). CDR3 in amino acids: CASSQHSGGNTDTQYF. The CDR3 DNA sequence: TGTGCCAGCAGCCAACATAGCGGGGGGAACACAGATACGCAGTATTTT.

The table lists this clonotype with many counts. The CDR3 DNA sequence: TGCGCCAGCAGCCTGGTTATTTTAGACACTGAAGCTTTCTTT. This sequence encodes CASSLVILDTEAFF. The V and J genes are TRBV5-1 and TRBJ1-1, with D unresolved. CDR1 SGHRS and CDR2 YFSETQ come from the germline V gene. CDR3 length equals 14 residues. V dropped 4 bases and J dropped 3 bases, with 13 bases sitting between them.

Note on this clonotype: This is likely an artifact of a read error, given a far larger clone one base away. The rearrangement links TRBV11-2 to TRBJ2-1; 8 nucleotides match TRBD2. CDR1 and CDR2 (germline): SGHAT, FQNNGV. There are 13 residues in the CDR3. For the CDR3, the DNA is TGTGCCAGCACCTTAGCGGGAACCTACGAGCAGTTCTTC. Its protein product is CASTLAGTYEQFF.

This clonotype was seen many times. The V and J genes are TRBV4-1 and TRBJ2-7; 7 bases fit TRBD1. Germline assignment: CDR1 MGHRA and CDR2 YSYEKL. This CDR3 is built from 16 residues. V lost 1 base to trimming and J lost 2 bases; unmatched junction nucleotides: 8. The CDR3 sequence: CASSQVRAGGPYEQYF. In nucleotides, the CDR3 is TGCGCCAGCAGCCAAGTGAGGGCAGGGGGTCCCTACGAGCAGTACTTC.

This clonotype was observed at least ten times. This chain links TRBV10-3 with TRBJ2-5; D might be TRBD2 (6 bases). There are 14 residues in the CDR3. From germline, CDR1 is ENHRY and CDR2 SYGVKD. Trimming took off 5 bases at V and 5 bases at J, with 15 bases between the two ends. DNA of the CDR3: TGTGCCATCAGTTTGGGACTCTCTGGGGAGACCCAGTACTTC. Its translation is CAISLGLSGETQYF.

At least ten counts were recorded for this clonotype. The chain links TRBV7-2 to TRBJ1-2, with D hard to call. Trimming stripped 2 bases from V and 2 bases from J, with 12 bases between. Germline V gene lookup returns CDR1 SGHTA and CDR2 FQGNSA. This CDR3 comprises 15 residues. Here the CDR3 reads CASSLTAIRNYGYTF. The CDR3 DNA sequence: TGTGCCAGCAGCTTAACAGCCATCCGCAACTATGGCTACACCTTC.

Judged by abundance, this clonotype is medium-sized. The J gene is TRBJ2-1, the V gene TRBV6-6, with D perhaps matching TRBD1 or TRBD2 (6 bases each). With 2 bases removed from V and 2 bases from J, the gap between germline ends came to 10 bases. Germline V gene sequence: CDR1 MNHNY, CDR2 SVGAGI (reference sequence). The length of the CDR3 is 15 residues. CDR3 coding DNA: TGTGCCAGCAGTTACGAGGGGGGACCCTACAATGAGCAGTTCTTC. The encoded protein is CASSYEGGPYNEQFF.

The V call is TRBV5-1, the J call TRBJ2-7, with D maybe TRBD1 (7 bases). CDR1 SGHRS and CDR2 YFSETQ come from the germline V gene. V lost 2 bases to trimming and J lost 6 bases, with 15 bases between them. This CDR3 comprises 14 residues. CDR3 in amino acids: CASSFGQEGLEQYF. In nucleotides, the CDR3 is TGCGCCAGCAGCTTCGGACAGGAGGGGCTCGAGCAGTACTTC.

With respect to this clonotype: A far larger clone is one base from this, pointing to a likely read error. The chain combines TRBV26 with TRBJ1-6. TRBV26 is annotated as a pseudogene. CDR3 size: 16 residues. The CDR3 DNA reads as TGTGTCAGCACCTCAAACAGGGGAGGGCTAAATTCACCCCTCCACTTT. It codes for CVSTSNRGGLNSPLHF.

This clonotype was counted at least ten times. V is TRBV18 and J is TRBJ2-3; 12 nucleotides line up with TRBD2. The CDR3 contains 17 residues. Germline trimming cut 4 bases from V and 1 base from J; bases unmatched to any gene: 6. Germline assignment: CDR1 KGHSH and CDR2 LQKENI. The CDR3, as DNA: TGTGCCAGCTCACGAAAAAGACTAGCGGGGGGCACAGATACGCAGTATTTT. This encodes CASSRKRLAGGTDTQYF.

This clonotype was observed many times. The chain's CDR3 is CSARDPGQTYEQYF. As DNA, the CDR3 is TGCAGTGCTAGAGATCCGGGACAGACCTACGAGCAGTACTTC. The chain joins TRBV20-1 to TRBJ2-7; 7 bases match TRBD1. The ends lost 0 bases at V and 2 bases at J; junction bases unmatched: 4. The CDR3 has 14 amino acids. Germline V gives CDR1 DFQATT, CDR2 SNEGSKA (reference sequence).

This clonotype was detected many times. CDR3 coding DNA: TGTGCCAGCAGTTTTGTTGACAGTTACTACGAGCAGTACTTC. Its translation: CASSFVDSYYEQYF. The chain carries TRBV28 and TRBJ2-7, with D perhaps matching TRBD1 (5 bases). This CDR3 is 14 amino acids long. The V end lost 3 bases, the J end lost 3 bases, and 12 bases lay between the germline ends. Germline V gene data show CDR1 as MDHEN and CDR2 as SYDVKM.

This clonotype was recorded only once. The rearrangement links TRBV6-6 to TRBJ2-1; 14 positions agree with TRBD2. The CDR3 is made up of 15 amino acids. Germline V gene lookup returns CDR1 MNHNY and CDR2 SVGAGI (reference sequence). J was trimmed by 5 bases and V by 10 bases; bases with no gene match: 7. CDR3 bases: TGTGCCATCACCAAGGGACTAGCGGGAGACAATGAGCAGTTCTTC. Amino acids: CAITKGLAGDNEQFF.

This clonotype has ten or more counts. V usage is TRBV18 and J usage is TRBJ2-7; 7 bases are a match to TRBD1. V trimming: 3 bases; J trimming: 2 bases; junction bases outside the gene matches: 13. The CDR3 spans 17 residues. The V gene's germline CDR1 is KGHSH and CDR2 LQKENI. The DNA of the CDR3 is TGTGCCAGCTCACCCGGGGACAGATCGAAGGGTACCTACGAGCAGTACTTC. Translation: CASSPGDRSKGTYEQYF.

This clonotype appeared many times. This chain joins TRBV6-5 and TRBJ1-2; 7 bases align to TRBD1. V was clipped by 6 bases and J by 8 bases; unmatched bases: 6. The CDR3 covers 12 residues. Germline CDR1 reads MNHEY; CDR2 reads SVGAGI. The CDR3 nucleotides are TGTGCCAGCAGAAAGGGGGCTCGAGGCTACACCTTC. Residues: CASRKGARGYTF.

This clonotype was seen repeatedly, ten times or more. This rearrangement joins TRBV12-3 or TRBV12-4 to TRBJ2-1; D is tentatively TRBD1 or TRBD2 (5 bases each). V lost 3 bases and J lost 8, with 11 bases in between. The CDR3 runs 13 residues. CDR3 region: CASSFLEGHEQFF. The CDR3 region has the DNA TGTGCCAGCAGTTTTCTTGAGGGACATGAGCAGTTCTTC.

This clonotype was counted many times. This chain connects TRBV12-5 to TRBJ2-2; no definite D call. The CDR3 has 16 amino acids. Germline CDR1 reads LGHNT; CDR2 reads FRNRAP. Trimming left V 0 bases short and J 0 bases short, with 8 bases between. CDR3: CASGLVIGANTGELFF. CDR3 DNA sequence: TGTGCTAGTGGTTTGGTAATTGGGGCGAACACCGGGGAGCTGTTTTTT.

This clonotype was detected many times. The CDR3 region has the DNA TGTGCCAGCAGCAGGGAACATGGCTACACCTTC. Its translation is CASSREHGYTF. The chain couples TRBV25-1 to TRBJ1-2, with D possibly TRBD1 on 5 matching bases. The V gene's germline CDR1 is MGHDK and CDR2 SYGVNS. The CDR3 loop spans 11 amino acids. With 6 bases removed from V and 6 bases from J, the gap between germline ends came to 8 bases.